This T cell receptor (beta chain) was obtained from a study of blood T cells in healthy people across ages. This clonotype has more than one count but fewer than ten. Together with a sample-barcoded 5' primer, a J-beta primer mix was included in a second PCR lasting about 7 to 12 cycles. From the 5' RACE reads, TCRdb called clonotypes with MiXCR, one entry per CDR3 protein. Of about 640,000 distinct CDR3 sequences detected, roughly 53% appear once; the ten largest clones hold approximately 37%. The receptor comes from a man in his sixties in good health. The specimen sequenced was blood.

CDR3 region: CSARLSSGGRETQYF. The CDR3 DNA follows: TGCAGTGCTAGGCTCTCTAGCGGGGGTCGGGAGACCCAGTACTTC. The rearrangement links TRBV20-1 to TRBJ2-5; 10 nucleotides align to TRBD2. The trim removed 3 bases at V and 5 bases at J, leaving 9 bases unmatched. CDR3 length: 15 residues. Germline V gene data show CDR1 as DFQATT and CDR2 as SNEGSKA (reference sequence).